The text below deals with one T cell receptor (beta chain). The antigen it binds to is not known. At one boundary the junction diverges from the germline segment, which might be a read error. This sample was included in a study of blood T cell repertoires in COVID-19 (dated by TCRdb to between 2020 and 2021). Describing the broader study: The collaborator samples originated in the United States, Italy and Spain and spanned the acute and convalescent phases of COVID-19. The prospective study material was composed of cDNA or gDNA derived from T cells, B-cell-depleted T cells, or PBMCs. Subjects who had been exposed to COVID-19, were actively infected with it, or had recovered from it provided the deeply sampled blood TCRbeta repertoires that made up the dataset. The repertoires were released in a freely available public database intended as a resource for research on the immune response to SARS-CoV-2. The samples were drawn from the first 160 participants of the ongoing ImmuneRACE study and from more than 1,000 subjects provided by 6 global collaborators. A de-identified subject ID, COVID-19 status, age in years and sex were almost always included in the sample metadata. Where available, HLA class I and class II types were obtained from metadata supplied by the sample provider rather than from assay-based typing. Broader findings and caveats from the paper: The amount of clinical and demographic metadata varied by source and participant and was provided uncurated.

The immunoSEQ Assay, a bias-controlled multiplex PCR, was used to amplify TCRbeta CDR3 regions from genomic DNA. The study's processing was this. Within the assay, amplification of reference gene primers was used to estimate how many nucleated cells each sample contained. Sequence reads were collapsed and filtered to measure the absolute abundance of every unique TCRbeta CDR3 rearrangement. For each sample, productive Simpson clonality was calculated as the square root of Simpson's diversity index across productive rearrangements. TCRdb provides this immuneACCESS table in a form limited to in-frame rearrangements. Some clones are lacking; in checked studies, under half of them reflect an unresolved V gene, and why the rest are absent is not known. V, J and clone size derive from that table, while D and trimming were established from the DNA sequence. The table for this sample lists approximately 220,000 clones; approximately 84% of them were counted only once. The ten most abundant clones make up more than 2.5% of the sample.

Including the terminal cysteine and phenylalanine, the CDR3 comprises 12 residues. CDR3 DNA is the only sequence kept; it has 36 bases, read in frame from the first base. Based on the germline V gene, the CDR1 and CDR2 sequences are LGHNT and FRNRAP. Another Seattle source contributed samples from volunteer blood donors who had recovered from COVID-19. Whole blood was collected in K2EDTA tubes by collaborating institutions according to the institutions' own protocols. For TCRbeta analysis, collaborators shipped samples as frozen whole blood, isolated PBMCs, or DNA extracted from either of those sample types.

The sequence is built from TRBV12-5 and TRBJ2-1, with no confident D gene call. The clonotype originates from a woman in her 30s who had recovered from COVID-19. What was sequenced was peripheral blood. CDR3 protein: CASALVQDEQFF. Here is the DNA: TGTGCTAGTGCTTTGGTCCAGGATGAGCAGTTCTTC.